Detailed here is one T cell receptor beta chain. Its antigen is undetermined. These data come from a study of sequential checkpoint blockade in melanoma. Background on the study: Some 90 pretreatment tumor DNA samples were TCRβ immunosequenced. Matched biopsies came pretreatment and at week 13 for approximately 22 patients.

Study-wide findings and caveats: Rising tumor T-cell fraction and clonality meant about 30 times likelier benefit.

CDR1 and CDR2 (germline): LNHDA, SQIVND (reference sequence). This CDR3 comprises 15 residues. The V end was cut by 2 bases, the J end by 5 bases, with 15 bases between. Some clones are missing from TCRdb's copy, which holds only in-frame ones; the method was immunoSEQ multiplex PCR. The sample includes approximately 37,000 clones, roughly 32% seen only once; the top ten take about 1.6%. Treatment: randomized to nivolumab then ipilimumab (arm A) or the reverse (arm B). DNA-damaging chemotherapy had not been given to any patient beforehand. The sample in question was tumor tissue (inferred from file names), obtained from a patient given nivolumab and ipilimumab in sequence. The rearrangement joins TRBV19 to TRBJ1-2; D is perhaps TRBD1 (5 bases). The sequence came from a human donor with melanoma. CDR3 amino acids: CASSIPQGVKYGYTF. The CDR3 DNA is TGTGCCAGTAGTATACCTCAGGGTGTGAAATATGGCTACACCTTC.